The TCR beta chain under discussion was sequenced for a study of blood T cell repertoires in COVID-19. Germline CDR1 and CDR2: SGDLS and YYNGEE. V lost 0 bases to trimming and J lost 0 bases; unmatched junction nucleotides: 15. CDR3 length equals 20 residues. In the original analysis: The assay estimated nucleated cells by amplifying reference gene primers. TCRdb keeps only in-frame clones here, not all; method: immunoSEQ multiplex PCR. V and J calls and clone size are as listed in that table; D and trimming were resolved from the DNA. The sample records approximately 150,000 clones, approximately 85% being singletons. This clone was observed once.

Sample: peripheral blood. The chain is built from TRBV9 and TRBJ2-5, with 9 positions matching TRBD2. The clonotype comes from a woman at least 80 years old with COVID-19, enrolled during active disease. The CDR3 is CASSVGGGGGAFEYQETQYF. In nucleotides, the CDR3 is TGTGCCAGCAGCGTAGGAGGAGGCGGGGGGGCCTTCGAGTACCAAGAGACCCAGTACTTC.